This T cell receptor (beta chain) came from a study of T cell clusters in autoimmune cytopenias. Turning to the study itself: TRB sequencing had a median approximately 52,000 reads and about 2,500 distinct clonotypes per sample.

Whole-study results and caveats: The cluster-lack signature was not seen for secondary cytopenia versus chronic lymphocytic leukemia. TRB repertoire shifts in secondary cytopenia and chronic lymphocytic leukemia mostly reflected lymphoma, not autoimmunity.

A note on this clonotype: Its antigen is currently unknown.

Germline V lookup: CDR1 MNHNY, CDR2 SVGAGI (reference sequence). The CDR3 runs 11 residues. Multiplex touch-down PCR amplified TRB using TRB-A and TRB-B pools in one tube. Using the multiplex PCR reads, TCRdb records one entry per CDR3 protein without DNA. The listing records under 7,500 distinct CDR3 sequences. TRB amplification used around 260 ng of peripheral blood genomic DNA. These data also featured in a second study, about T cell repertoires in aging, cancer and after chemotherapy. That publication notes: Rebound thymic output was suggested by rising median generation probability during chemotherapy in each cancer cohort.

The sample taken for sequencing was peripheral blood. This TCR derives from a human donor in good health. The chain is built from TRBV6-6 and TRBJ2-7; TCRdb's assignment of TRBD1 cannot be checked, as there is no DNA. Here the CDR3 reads CASRGGSEQYF.